These 12 T cell receptor beta chains were all obtained from the same sample, sequenced in a study of blood T cell repertoires in COVID-19. The method was immunoSEQ multiplex PCR; TCRdb's version includes in-frame clones alone and lacks a portion of them. This sample carries fewer than 200,000 clones, 80% to 85% of them seen once, and the ten largest clones take 11%. Sequencing used peripheral blood. The receptor set was obtained from a man aged 65 to 85 with active or convalescent COVID-19.

The rearrangement uses TRBV19 and TRBJ1-6; 10 nucleotides line up with TRBD1. The CDR3 consists of 16 residues. In germline, CDR1 is LNHDA, CDR2 SQIVND (reference sequence). The junction had 2 bases not matched to a gene; V was cut back by 5 bases and J by 1 base. CDR3 DNA: TGTGCCAGTAGTCCGGGACAGGGGTCCTATAATTCACCCCTCCACTTT. It encodes CASSPGQGSYNSPLHF. Full variable domain (outside the CDR3, taken from reference TRBV19 and TRBJ1-6): DGGITQSPKYLFRKEGQNVTLSCEQNLNHDAMYWYRQDPGQGLRLIYYSQIVNDFQKGDIAEGYSVSREKKESFPLTVTSAQKNPTAFYLCASSPGQGSYNSPLHFGNGTRLTVT.

This clone turned up a few times. The CDR3 here is CASSQGSTGGRFF. The CDR3 region has the DNA TGTGCCAGCAGCCAAGGTTCGACAGGGGGTCGGTTCTTC. The gene calls are TRBV14 and TRBJ2-1; 9 nucleotides match TRBD1. CDR1 SGHDN and CDR2 FVKESK come from the germline V gene. Trimming at V came to 1 base and at J to 15 bases, leaving 7 bases not matched to a gene. This CDR3 spans 13 amino acids.

The chain uses TRBV18 and TRBJ1-5; D is perhaps TRBD1 (5 bases). V gave up 0 bases and J gave up 3 bases, with 12 bases separating them. The CDR3 covers 16 residues. Germline CDR1 reads KGHSH; CDR2 reads LQKENI. The CDR3 here is CASSPPSRASNQPQHF. Written as DNA, the CDR3 is TGTGCCAGCTCACCACCCTCCAGGGCCTCCAATCAGCCCCAGCATTTT.

V and J are TRBV27 and TRBJ1-2; tentative D call: TRBD1 (6 bases). Germline V gene data show CDR1 as MNHEY and CDR2 as SMNVEV (reference sequence). V lost 6 bases, J lost 0 bases, and 11 bases lay in between. This CDR3 contains 14 residues. The CDR3 coding sequence is TGTGCCAGCAGGCGGACAGCAGCTAACTATGGCTACACCTTC. Its protein is CASRRTAANYGYTF.

This sequence joins TRBV30 and TRBJ1-5, with 10 bases matching TRBD1. The CDR3 has 13 amino acids. V lost 5 bases and J lost 6; bases outside the gene matches: 4. CDR1 GTSNPN and CDR2 SVGIG come from the germline V gene (reference sequence). This CDR3 reads CAWGQGGGQPQHF. CDR3 bases: TGTGCCTGGGGACAGGGGGGAGGTCAGCCCCAGCATTTT.

The chain uses TRBV19 and TRBJ1-5; 8 bases are shared with TRBD1. V shed 6 bases, J shed 0 bases, and the junction held 16 bases outside the gene matches. CDR1 is LNHDA and CDR2 is SQIVND in the germline V gene (reference sequence). The CDR3 spans 19 residues. The CDR3 reads CASSVGTGDFPYSNQPQHF. In nucleotides, the CDR3 is TGTGCCAGTAGCGTCGGGACAGGCGATTTCCCTTATAGCAATCAGCCCCAGCATTTT.

The chain joins TRBV7-6 to TRBJ2-5; TRBD1 is a possible D gene (5 bases). The germline V gene has CDR1 SGHVS and CDR2 FNYEAQ. V was pared by 1 base and J by 3 bases, with 12 bases between. The CDR3 contains 15 residues. CDR3 amino acids: CASSLGSTVEETQYF. The CDR3 DNA sequence: TGTGCCAGCAGCTTAGGATCGACAGTAGAAGAGACCCAGTACTTC.

The rearrangement joins TRBV7-9 to TRBJ2-1, with D maybe TRBD1 (6 bases). This CDR3 spans 15 amino acids. Trimming pared 4 bases from V and 10 bases from J, leaving 20 bases between. Germline values: CDR1 SEHNR, CDR2 FQNEAQ (reference sequence). For the CDR3, the DNA is TGTGCCAGCAGCTCCCGGGACATCAAAGTCGGGGAGCAGTTCTTC. It specifies CASSSRDIKVGEQFF.

The chain has TRBV28 and TRBJ1-5; 7 bases match TRBD1. This CDR3 spans 16 amino acids. J was trimmed by 0 bases and V by 6 bases; bases with no gene match: 8. Per germline, CDR1 MDHEN and CDR2 SYDVKM. The CDR3, as DNA: TGTGCCAGCAGAAAGGGACAGAAATATAGCAATCAGCCCCAGCATTTT. It translates to CASRKGQKYSNQPQHF.

This clone was picked up one time. The rearrangement uses TRBV5-1 and TRBJ2-5, with TRBD1 matching 10 bases. The CDR3 is 14 residues long. Trimming at V came to 4 bases and at J to 9 bases, leaving 9 bases not matched to a gene. Germline CDR1 is SGHRS and CDR2 is YFSETQ. DNA of the CDR3: TGCGCCAGCAGCCCCTCCCCTGGGACAGGGGCCCAGTACTTC. Amino acid sequence: CASSPSPGTGAQYF.

This clone was seen only a few times. The rearrangement joins TRBV4-1 to TRBJ1-6, with 10 bases lining up with TRBD1. The germline gives CDR1 MGHRA, CDR2 YSYEKL. The CDR3 contains 17 residues. Trimming took 4 bases from V and 5 from J; bases not matched to a gene: 8. The CDR3 DNA is TGCGCCAGCAGCCCGAATCGACAGGGGGCAGATAATTCACCCCTCCACTTT. Encoded protein: CASSPNRQGADNSPLHF.

The chain couples TRBV6-2 or TRBV6-3 to TRBJ2-2, with 9 bases fitting TRBD2. The CDR3 covers 15 residues. CDR1 and CDR2 (germline): MNHEY, SVGEGT. With 3 bases clipped from V and 7 bases from J, the junction kept 6 bases outside the gene matches. CDR3 sequence (DNA): TGTGCCAGCAGTTATTTAGCGGGAGCCGGCGGGGAGCTGTTTTTT. Amino acids: CASSYLAGAGGELFF.